This record looks at one T cell receptor (beta chain) sequence and its context. The specificity of this receptor is unknown. The sample holds no much larger clone one base away, and base qualities are not on file. The CDR3, cysteine through phenylalanine, is 15 amino acids long. The CDR3 DNA has 45 bases and is translated from base 1. V ends up 6 bases short and J 4 bases short, with an unmatched junction base count of 6. From the germline V gene, CDR1 is MNHEY and CDR2 is SVGAGI. The sample belongs to a study of PD-L1 blockade in urothelial cancer (dated by TCRdb to 2016 to 2017). Context from the whole study: Every patient began therapy around 2014 and was given atezolizumab 1,200 mg intravenously every 3 weeks. Blood samples were analyzed 3 weeks after the start of treatment (second dose) and 6 weeks after the start of treatment. About 85% of the 29 patients were males with bladder-origin urothelial cancer, and about 60% of the 29 reported a prior smoking history. Durable clinical benefit was achieved by nine patients and was not achieved by 20 patients. Blood samples yielded a median of around 140,000 T cells and more than 80,000 unique TCRs, with median clonality approximately 0.08. In the same patients who had TCR sequencing, pretreatment tumors also underwent whole exome sequencing and RNA sequencing. Under 30 patients had pretreatment blood TCR-seq, roughly 25 had at least one posttreatment blood collection, and roughly 25 had tumor TCR-seq. Progression-free survival longer than 6 months counted as durable clinical benefit, and TCR features were additionally tested against both progression-free and overall survival. Patients had an ECOG performance status of 0 or 1 and had received between 0 and 3 prior chemotherapy regimens. An exploratory multi-omic analysis was conducted of the somatic, immune and clinical correlates of response to PD-L1 blockade with atezolizumab in urothelial cancer. Pretreatment tumor samples, along with matched peripheral blood serially collected before and after atezolizumab treatment, were subjected to TCR sequencing.

Synthetic TCR analog templates were spiked into each PCR to estimate absolute template abundance from read counts. Using the immunoSEQ assay, TCRbeta CDR3 regions were amplified from genomic DNA with bias-controlled V and J gene primers. Sequencing of rearranged TCRbeta segments was performed at approximately 20X coverage. In the source study's methods: Clustering was used to correct sequencing errors, and CDR3s were annotated against IMGT so that V, D and J genes could be assigned. Downstream analyses used only productive TCRbeta rearrangements and left out out-of-frame or stop-codon sequences. To compute clonality, Shannon entropy was normalized by the log of the number of unique productive sequences and then subtracted from one. Clones differing between time points or between blood and tumor were identified using Fisher's exact test with Benjamini-Hochberg correction, with an adjusted p below 0.01 applied as the threshold. This immuneACCESS table, as held by TCRdb, lists in-frame sequences with V and J called but not all clones. Of the missing ones, under half trace to an unresolved V gene in checked studies; the others have no known cause. Clone size and V and J calls were adopted from that table, with D and trimming inferred from the DNA. This sample lists approximately 67,000 clones; approximately 83% were detected once. Of the sample, about 16% is held by the ten largest clones.

What the research found in general, with its limitations: Improved progression-free and overall survival was found to be associated with pretreatment peripheral blood TCR clonality below the median. Patients with durable benefit showed greater expansion of tumor-associated TCR clones in peripheral blood 3 weeks after starting treatment (n ≈ 21, p = 0.022). Because the sample size was small (n = 29) and many of the analyses were exploratory, the results are meant to be hypothesis-generating.

The time point label corresponds to: pretreatment peripheral blood. The cohort included 29 patients with locally advanced or metastatic urothelial carcinoma who were treated at Memorial Sloan Kettering on a trial protocol. Peripheral blood mononuclear cells were collected pretreatment and during treatment, at between 1 and 8 total time points per patient. The Qiagen DNeasy Blood extraction kit was used to purify genomic DNA from total PBMCs and tumor samples. PBMCs were collected pretreatment and during treatment, and were isolated and stored as previously described. The sequence came from a man in his fifties or sixties with urothelial cancer. The sample was PBMCs, taken around atezolizumab (anti-PD-L1) treatment. The rearrangement combines TRBV6-5 with TRBJ2-5; 12 bases in the middle match TRBD2. The CDR3 region: CASRLAGGRLETQYF. The DNA is TGTGCCAGCAGGCTAGCGGGGGGGCGTTTAGAGACCCAGTACTTC.